The rows below give T cell receptor beta chains drawn from one sample of a study of shared clonotypes between healthy human individuals. The assay was immunoSEQ multiplex PCR, and TCRdb's table has in-frame clones only and misses some. The table shows about 2.4 million clones, with roughly 93% occurring only once. Sequencing was performed on naive CD4+ T cells from PBMCs. The receptors originated from a man in his late teens or twenties in good health. Some clones in this sample may be carry-over from other donors' samples. Each CDR3 is given with its conserved first and last residue. Each record gives: CDR3 DNA, CDR3 protein, D gene, V gene, clone size, J gene. D genes are given only for firm matches. A clone size is listed for some rows: how often the clone was seen (once, few, many), or a class if it is expanded.

DNA: TGTGCCAGCAGCCCGCGCTTTAGTCAACCGGAGACCCAGTACTTC
CDR3: CASSPRFSQPETQYF
D: .
V: TRBV9
size: once
J: TRBJ2-5

DNA: TGTGCCAGCAGTTACTCTCCACGGACGGGGACCCAGTACTTC
CDR3: CASSYSPRTGTQYF
D: .
V: TRBV6-6
size: .
J: TRBJ2-5

DNA: TGTGCCAGCAGCGTAGGGACTAGCGGCTACGAGCAGTACTTC
CDR3: CASSVGTSGYEQYF
D: TRBD2
V: TRBV9
size: few
J: TRBJ2-7

DNA: TGTGCCAGCAGCCCCCTAGCGGGAGATTCCTACAATGAGCAGTTCTTC
CDR3: CASSPLAGDSYNEQFF
D: TRBD2
V: TRBV7-7
size: once
J: TRBJ2-1

DNA: TGTGCCAGCAGCGTGGGTTGGCAGAAGAGCTCCTACAATGAGCAGTTCTTC
CDR3: CASSVGWQKSSYNEQFF
D: .
V: TRBV27
size: .
J: TRBJ2-1

DNA: TGTGCCAGTAGTTCCTGGACTAGCGGGAGTCAGAATGAGCAGTTCTTC
CDR3: CASSSWTSGSQNEQFF
D: TRBD2
V: TRBV19
size: .
J: TRBJ2-1

DNA: TGTGCCAGCAGTTTAGCGGAAAACACCGGGGAGCTGTTTTTT
CDR3: CASSLAENTGELFF
D: .
V: TRBV28
size: .
J: TRBJ2-2

DNA: TGTGCCAGCAGTGAAATTAGCGGGAGGGCTTTAGGGGATACGCAGTATTTT
CDR3: CASSEISGRALGDTQYF
D: TRBD2
V: TRBV2
size: .
J: TRBJ2-3

DNA: TGTGCCAGCACCGCGGACGGGAACACCGGGGAGCTGTTTTTT
CDR3: CASTADGNTGELFF
D: .
V: TRBV28
size: .
J: TRBJ2-2

DNA: TGTGCCAGCAGTGAGGAACGGACTAGCGGGAGCTCCTACAATGAGCAGTTCTTC
CDR3: CASSEERTSGSSYNEQFF
D: TRBD2
V: TRBV25-1
size: .
J: TRBJ2-1

DNA: TGCGCCAGCAGCCCTCGTGGGGGGGCAAACACTGAAGCTTTCTTT
CDR3: CASSPRGGANTEAFF
D: .
V: TRBV5-1
size: .
J: TRBJ1-1

DNA: TGTGCCAGCAGTTCTCCTGGGGTAGAGACCCAGTACTTC
CDR3: CASSSPGVETQYF
D: .
V: TRBV6-5
size: .
J: TRBJ2-5

DNA: TGTGCCAGTTCGCCGGGCCCCGCACTCCCAGAGACCCAGTACTTC
CDR3: CASSPGPALPETQYF
D: .
V: TRBV5-6
size: .
J: TRBJ2-5

DNA: TGCGCCAGCAGCGAAGGACTAGCGGGAGGGCCGGGCACAGATACGCAGTATTTT
CDR3: CASSEGLAGGPGTDTQYF
D: TRBD2
V: TRBV5-1
size: .
J: TRBJ2-3

DNA: TGTGCCTGGGACGGGCAGTTCTCCTACAATGAGCAGTTCTTC
CDR3: CAWDGQFSYNEQFF
D: .
V: TRBV30
size: .
J: TRBJ2-1

DNA: TGCGCCAGCAGCCAAGGACTCATTAACACTGAAGCTTTCTTT
CDR3: CASSQGLINTEAFF
D: .
V: TRBV4-1
size: .
J: TRBJ1-1

DNA: TGTGCCAGTAGTACAGGGGGCGCGTACACCGGGGAGCTGTTTTTT
CDR3: CASSTGGAYTGELFF
D: TRBD1
V: TRBV19
size: .
J: TRBJ2-2

DNA: TGTGCCAGTAGTAGAGAGAGGGTCTCGAACACTGAAGCTTTCTTT
CDR3: CASSRERVSNTEAFF
D: .
V: TRBV19
size: few
J: TRBJ1-1

DNA: TGTGCCAGCTCACCGAATGGAGAGACCCAGTACTTC
CDR3: CASSPNGETQYF
D: .
V: TRBV18
size: .
J: TRBJ2-5

DNA: TGTGCCAGCAGTACAGCTGCAACTAATGAAAAACTGTTTTTT
CDR3: CASSTAATNEKLFF
D: .
V: TRBV28
size: .
J: TRBJ1-4

DNA: TGTGCCACCAGCAGAGGACAGGGAGGGAATCAGCCCCAGCATTTT
CDR3: CATSRGQGGNQPQHF
D: TRBD1
V: TRBV15
size: .
J: TRBJ1-5

DNA: TGTGCCAGCAGTTTGAACCCTGGATTAGGCACTGAAGCTTTCTTT
CDR3: CASSLNPGLGTEAFF
D: .
V: TRBV28
size: .
J: TRBJ1-1

DNA: TGTGCCAGCAGGCAGGGGGTTGGTTCACCCCTCCACTTT
CDR3: CASRQGVGSPLHF
D: TRBD1
V: TRBV6-5
size: .
J: TRBJ1-6

DNA: TGTGCCAGCAGCTTACCGGACAGGGGGCGAGCCGGGGAGCTGTTTTTT
CDR3: CASSLPDRGRAGELFF
D: TRBD1
V: TRBV7-2
size: .
J: TRBJ2-2

DNA: TGCGCCAGCAGCGGCAGGAACACTGAAGCTTTCTTT
CDR3: CASSGRNTEAFF
D: .
V: TRBV5-1
size: few
J: TRBJ1-1